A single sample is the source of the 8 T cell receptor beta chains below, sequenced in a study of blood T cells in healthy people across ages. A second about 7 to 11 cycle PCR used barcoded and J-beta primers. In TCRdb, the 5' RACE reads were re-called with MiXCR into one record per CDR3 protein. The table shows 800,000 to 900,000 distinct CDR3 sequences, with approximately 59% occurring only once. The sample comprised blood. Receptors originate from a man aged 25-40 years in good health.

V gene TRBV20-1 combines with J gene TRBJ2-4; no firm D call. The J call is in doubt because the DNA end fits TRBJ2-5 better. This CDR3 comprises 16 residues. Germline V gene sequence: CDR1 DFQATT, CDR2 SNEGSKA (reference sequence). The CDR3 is CSARELGRMALETQYF. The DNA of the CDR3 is TGCAGTGCTAGAGAATTGGGCAGGATGGCACTGGAGACCCAGTACTTC.

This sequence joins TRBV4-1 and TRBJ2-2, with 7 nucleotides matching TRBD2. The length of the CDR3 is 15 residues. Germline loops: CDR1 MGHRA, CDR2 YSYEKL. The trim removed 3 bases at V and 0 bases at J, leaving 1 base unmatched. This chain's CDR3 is CASSQRGTNTGELFF. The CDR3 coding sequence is TGCGCCAGCAGCCAGCGGGGGACGAACACCGGGGAGCTGTTTTTT.

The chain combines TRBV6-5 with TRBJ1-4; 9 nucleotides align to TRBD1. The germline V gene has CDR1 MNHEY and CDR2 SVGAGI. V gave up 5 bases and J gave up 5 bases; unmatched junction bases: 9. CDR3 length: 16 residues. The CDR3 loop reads CASSTRDRVGNEKLFF. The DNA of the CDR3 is TGTGCCAGCAGTACCCGGGACAGGGTTGGGAATGAAAAACTGTTTTTT.

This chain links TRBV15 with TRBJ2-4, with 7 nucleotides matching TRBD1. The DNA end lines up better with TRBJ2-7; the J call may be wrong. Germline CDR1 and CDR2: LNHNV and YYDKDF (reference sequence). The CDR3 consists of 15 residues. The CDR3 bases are TGTGCCACCAGCAGAGGGGCAGGGGGAAACGACGAGCAGTACTTC. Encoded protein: CATSRGAGGNDEQYF.

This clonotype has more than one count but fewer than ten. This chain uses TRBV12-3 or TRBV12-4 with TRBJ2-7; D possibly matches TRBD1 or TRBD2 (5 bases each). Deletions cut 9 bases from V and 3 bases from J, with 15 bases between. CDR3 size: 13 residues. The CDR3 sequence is CARSPGRGYEQYF. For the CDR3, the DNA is TGTGCCAGATCCCCGGGACGGGGCTACGAGCAGTACTTC.

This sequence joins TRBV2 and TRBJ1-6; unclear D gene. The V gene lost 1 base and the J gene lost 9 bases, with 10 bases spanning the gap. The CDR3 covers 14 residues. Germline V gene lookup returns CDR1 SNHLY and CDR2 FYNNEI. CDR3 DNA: TGTGCCAGCAGTGAAGGGTGGGCTGCTTCACCCCTCCACTTT. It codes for CASSEGWAASPLHF.

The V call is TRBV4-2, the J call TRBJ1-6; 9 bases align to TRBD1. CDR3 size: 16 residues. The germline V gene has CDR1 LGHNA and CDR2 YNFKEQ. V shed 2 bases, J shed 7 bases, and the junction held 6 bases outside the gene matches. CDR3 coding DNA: TGTGCCAGCAGCCAAAGGGACAGGGTTCCCAATTCACCCCTCCACTTT. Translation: CASSQRDRVPNSPLHF.

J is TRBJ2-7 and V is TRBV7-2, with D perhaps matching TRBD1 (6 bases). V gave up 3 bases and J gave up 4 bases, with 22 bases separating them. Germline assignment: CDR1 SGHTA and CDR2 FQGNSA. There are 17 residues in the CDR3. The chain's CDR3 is CASSFGTGTGNWYEQYF. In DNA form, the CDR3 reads TGTGCCAGCAGCTTCGGGACCGGCACAGGGAATTGGTACGAGCAGTACTTC.